This TCR beta chain was sequenced for a study of blood T cell repertoires in COVID-19 (dated by TCRdb to about 2020). Regarding the study in general: Samples from collaborators originated in the United States, Italy and Spain and spanned both the acute and convalescent phases of COVID-19. The prospective study material was composed of cDNA or gDNA derived from T cells, B-cell-depleted T cells, or PBMCs. Subjects who had been exposed to COVID-19, were actively infected with it, or had recovered from it provided the deeply sampled blood TCRbeta repertoires that made up the dataset. The repertoires were made available in a free public database intended to serve as a resource for research on the immune response to SARS-CoV-2. The samples were drawn from the first 160 participants of the ongoing ImmuneRACE study and from over a thousand subjects provided by 6 global collaborators. A de-identified subject ID, COVID-19 status, age in years and sex were almost always included in the sample metadata. Where available, HLA class I and class II types were taken from metadata supplied by the sample provider and were not determined by assay-based typing.

The investigation overall reported the following: Clinical and demographic metadata were provided uncurated, with the amount varying by source and participant.

The immunoSEQ Assay, a bias-controlled multiplex PCR, was used to amplify TCRbeta CDR3 regions from genomic DNA. Per the original workflow: Within the assay, amplification of reference gene primers was used to estimate how many nucleated cells each sample contained. To quantify the absolute abundance of each unique TCRbeta CDR3 rearrangement, sequence reads were collapsed and filtered. Productive Simpson clonality was computed per sample as the square root of Simpson's diversity index over productive rearrangements. The table was pulled from immuneACCESS by TCRdb, which kept in-frame rearrangements only. Such tables lose some clones; where checked, under half of the loss comes from unresolved V genes, and the rest has no known cause. Clonal size and the V and J genes are those of that table, whereas D and trimming came from the DNA. The sample contains 97,000 or so clones, approximately 82% of them found a single time. The ten biggest clones cover about 10% of the sample.

Collaborating institutions collected whole blood in K2EDTA tubes following their own protocols. Collaborator samples were shipped for TCRbeta analysis as frozen whole blood, isolated PBMCs, or DNA extracted from either sample type. To note about this clone: Its specific antigen is unknown. Base qualities are missing; no much larger clone stands one base away. This same CDR3 is encoded by further DNA sequences in the sample.

V and J lose 6 bases and 5 bases, and a span of 10 bases separates them. The germline V gene yields MNHEY for CDR1 and SVGAGI for CDR2. Taken from cysteine to phenylalanine, the CDR3 has 12 residues. Just CDR3 DNA is preserved here, 36 bases in frame from base 1. The specimen sequenced was peripheral blood. This clonotype was obtained from a man between 70 and 80 years old with acute or convalescent COVID-19. The chain is made from TRBV6-5 and TRBJ2-5; matching of 6 bases hints at TRBD2 as the D gene. The DNA sequence is as follows: TGTGCCAGCAGATCAGGGAGGGAGACCCAGTACTTC. Its product reads: CASRSGRETQYF.